These T cell receptor beta chains were read from a single sample in a study of shared clonotypes between healthy human individuals. Some clones are missing from TCRdb's copy, which holds only in-frame ones; the method was immunoSEQ multiplex PCR. The table includes about 510,000 clones, over 75% detected once. Sample: PBMCs. The receptor source for this set is a woman in her 40s in good health. Some clones in this sample may be carry-over from other donors' samples. Each CDR3 is given with its conserved first and last residue. D genes are given only for firm matches. Clone size is given for some rows only: seen once, a few or many times, or a class if the clone is expanded.

NA	NA	TRBJ2-2	TRBV30	TGTGCCTGGAACCGAGGGAACACCGGGGAGCTGTTTTTT	CAWNRGNTGELFF
NA	NA	TRBJ2-2	TRBV4-2	TGTGCCAGCAGCCACGTTGGGGGGCTCACCGGGGAGCTGTTTTTT	CASSHVGGLTGELFF
NA	NA	TRBJ2-1	TRBV19	TGTGCCAGTAGACTGATCTTCGGACCTAGCTCCTACAATGAGCAGTTCTTC	CASRLIFGPSSYNEQFF
few	TRBD1	TRBJ2-2	TRBV10-1	TGCGCCAGCAGTCCCGGGACAGAACTCACCGGGGAGCTGTTTTTT	CASSPGTELTGELFF
NA	NA	TRBJ1-1	TRBV28	TGTGCCAGCAGTTTTACAGGGAGGGACACTGAAGCTTTCTTT	CASSFTGRDTEAFF
NA	TRBD1	TRBJ2-4	TRBV4-2	TGTGCCAGCAGCCAAGGGACAGGCCTAGCCAAAAACATTCAGTACTTC	CASSQGTGLAKNIQYF
few	NA	TRBJ1-5	TRBV28	TGTGCCAGCAGTGCCTACAATCAGCCCCAGCATTTT	CASSAYNQPQHF
NA	TRBD1	TRBJ2-5	TRBV18	TGTGCCAGCTCACCGAATATAGACAGGGGCCAAGAGACCCAGTACTTC	CASSPNIDRGQETQYF
NA	TRBD1	TRBJ2-5	TRBV5-1	TGCGCCAGCAGCCGACAGGGTGACTACCAAGAGACCCAGTACTTC	CASSRQGDYQETQYF
few	TRBD1	TRBJ2-3	TRBV30	TGTGCCTGGAGTATAGGGGACAGGGATGCAGATACGCAGTATTTT	CAWSIGDRDADTQYF
NA	NA	TRBJ1-2	TRBV15	TGTGCCACCAGCAGAGATTTGATGGCGGAGCCTCTAGCTAACTATGGCTACACCTTC	CATSRDLMAEPLANYGYTF
NA	NA	TRBJ2-2	TRBV19	TGTGCCAGTAGCAGGACGGGGGCTGCAGGGGACGGGGAGCTGTTTTTT	CASSRTGAAGDGELFF
NA	NA	TRBJ1-1	TRBV5-4	TGTGCCAGCAGCTACTTAGCTCAAACAGGGAACACTGAAGCTTTCTTT	CASSYLAQTGNTEAFF
many	NA	TRBJ1-1	TRBV5-8	TGTGCCAGCAGCTTGGGGGGGGTGAACACTGAAGCTTTCTTT	CASSLGGVNTEAFF
NA	NA	TRBJ2-7	TRBV19	TGTGCCAGTAGTATTTTCGCCGCCGCGGGGGAGCAGTACTTC	CASSIFAAAGEQYF
NA	NA	TRBJ1-3	TRBV28	TGTGCCAGCAGTCTGGACAAGGCAGGAAACACCATATATTTT	CASSLDKAGNTIYF
NA	NA	TRBJ1-3	TRBV5-6	TGTGCCAGCAGCCGGACAGCCCTCTCTGGAAACACCATATATTTT	CASSRTALSGNTIYF
few	TRBD2	TRBJ2-1	TRBV29-1	TGCAGCGTTGAAGCGGGGGGGACTAGCGGTTACAATGAGCAGTTCTTC	CSVEAGGTSGYNEQFF
NA	TRBD1	TRBJ1-4	TRBV5-6	TGTGCCAGCACCAAGACAGGGGGCGAACCTAATGAAAAACTGTTTTTT	CASTKTGGEPNEKLFF
NA	NA	TRBJ2-7	TRBV28	TGTGCCAGCAGTACCAGGGGGGGGCGCAAGCAGTACTTC	CASSTRGGRKQYF
NA	TRBD1	TRBJ1-4	TRBV5-1	TGCGCCAGCAGCTTAGCCGGGACAGGAATTAATGAAAAACTGTTTTTT	CASSLAGTGINEKLFF
NA	TRBD2	TRBJ2-1	TRBV7-9	TGTGCCAGCAGCTTAGCTTTTCGGACTAGCGTTGAGCAGTTCTTC	CASSLAFRTSVEQFF
NA	NA	TRBJ2-1	TRBV7-3	TGTGCCAGCAGCCCTTTCGCTTCAAATGAGCAGTTCTTC	CASSPFASNEQFF
NA	TRBD2	TRBJ2-1	TRBV5-6	TGTGCCAGCAGCCGGACTAGCGGGCCCGACAATGAGCAGTTCTTC	CASSRTSGPDNEQFF
NA	NA	TRBJ2-1	TRBV6-5	TGTGCCAGCAGTTACTCCGGGGTGGACAATGAGCAGTTCTTC	CASSYSGVDNEQFF
NA	NA	TRBJ1-1	TRBV2	TGTGCCAGCAGTCCAAACGGTCGGGGGCTTGAAGCTTTCTTT	CASSPNGRGLEAFF
NA	NA	TRBJ2-1	TRBV5-1	TGCGCCAGCAGCTTGACGGAGGGTAGCGGTGAGCAGTTCTTC	CASSLTEGSGEQFF
NA	NA	TRBJ2-2	TRBV19	TGTGCCAGTAGCCAGGGTTCGAACACCGGGGAGCTGTTTTTT	CASSQGSNTGELFF
NA	NA	TRBJ2-5	TRBV27	TGTGCCAGCAGTCCTTGGGGGAACCAAGAGACCCAGTACTTC	CASSPWGNQETQYF
once	NA	TRBJ1-5	TRBV28	TGTGCCAGCAGACCCCGCCTTACAGGGACGCCCCAGCATTTT	CASRPRLTGTPQHF
NA	NA	TRBJ2-1	TRBV28	TGTGCCAGCAGTTTATTAGCTGGATCGGGGAATGAGCAGTTCTTC	CASSLLAGSGNEQFF
NA	TRBD1	TRBJ2-5	TRBV30	TGTGCCTGGAGTGCGACAGGGGGTGGGGAGACCCAGTACTTC	CAWSATGGGETQYF